This TCR beta chain is drawn from a study of regulatory dendritic cells for organ transplantation. Regarding this clone: Its antigen remains unknown.

TCRdb's copy holds only in-frame clones and misses some; the assay was immunoSEQ multiplex PCR. The profile shows 12,000 or so clones, around three fifths of them singletons. CFSE-labeled sorted T cells met regulatory or mature dendritic cells for approximately 5 days. V lost 7 bases, J lost 3 bases, and 8 bases stayed unmatched. Germline V gene sequence: CDR1 SNHLY, CDR2 FYNNEI. The CDR3 consists of 14 residues. Study-wide results and caveats: Considerable individual heterogeneity was seen in alloreactive memory CD8+ T cells.

The sequence derives from a human donor in good health. V usage is TRBV2 and J usage is TRBJ1-1, with 7 bases fitting TRBD1. The material sequenced was naive CD8+ T cells from blood cultured with dendritic cells. Documented subset: CD45RA+ naive T cells. The DNA of the CDR3 is TGTGCCAGCACCAGACAGGGTGAGGACACTGAAGCTTTCTTT. It specifies CASTRQGEDTEAFF. The variable domain in full, with the rest retrieved from reference TRBV2 and TRBJ1-1, is EPEVTQTPSHQVTQMGQEVILRCVPISNHLYFYWYRQILGQKVEFLVSFYNNEISEKSEIFDDQFSVERPDGSNFTLKIRSTKLEDSAMYFCASTRQGEDTEAFFGQGTRLTVV.